The sequence of this TCR beta chain was determined in a study of human T cells and chemical hapten exposure. V was pared by 3 bases and J by 0 bases, with 8 bases between. CDR1 SGHTA and CDR2 FQGNSA come from the germline V gene. The CDR3 covers 14 residues. Study results and limitations: TCRs at a frequency above 1 in 1000 stayed unchanged with DPC sensitization.

This clonotype appeared many times. Its antigen remains unidentified. TCRdb passed the RACE reads through MiXCR, listing each CDR3 protein once. Found here are 49,000 or so distinct CDR3 sequences, roughly 4.1% of them singletons; the top ten hold 5.8%. As to time point: healthy volunteer bleed at 2 weeks. Unfractionated whole blood yielded total RNA. J is TRBJ2-5 and V is TRBV7-2; no firm D call. The sample consisted of whole blood. The source of this sequence is a human donor in good health. Some clones in this sample may be carry-over from other donors' samples. The CDR3 here is CASSFNVNQETQYF. The DNA of the CDR3 is TGTGCCAGCAGCTTTAATGTAAACCAAGAGACCCAGTACTTC.